This T cell receptor beta chain was captured by sequencing in a study of molecular identifiers for immune sequencing clone quantification. MiXCR, run by TCRdb on the PCR reads, gives a single entry per CDR3 protein. The sample yields just under 65,000 distinct CDR3 sequences, under 20% seen once. This CDR3 is 16 amino acids long. V was clipped by 7 bases and J by 0 bases, with 18 bases between them. Only a few counts were recorded for this clonotype. This chain uses TRBV12-3 or TRBV12-4 with TRBJ1-1; perhaps TRBD1 as D (5 bases). Input material: naive CD8+ T cells from blood, with Jurkat cell RNA spiked in. Subset here: FACS-sorted CD8+CD4-CCR7+CD45RA+ naive T cells. The source is a human donor in good health. Some libraries in this study had Jurkat cell RNA spiked in. The CDR3 bases are TGTGCCAGCAACGCAGAATTGGGGGATATGAACACTGAAGCTTTCTTT. Its protein is CASNAELGDMNTEAFF.